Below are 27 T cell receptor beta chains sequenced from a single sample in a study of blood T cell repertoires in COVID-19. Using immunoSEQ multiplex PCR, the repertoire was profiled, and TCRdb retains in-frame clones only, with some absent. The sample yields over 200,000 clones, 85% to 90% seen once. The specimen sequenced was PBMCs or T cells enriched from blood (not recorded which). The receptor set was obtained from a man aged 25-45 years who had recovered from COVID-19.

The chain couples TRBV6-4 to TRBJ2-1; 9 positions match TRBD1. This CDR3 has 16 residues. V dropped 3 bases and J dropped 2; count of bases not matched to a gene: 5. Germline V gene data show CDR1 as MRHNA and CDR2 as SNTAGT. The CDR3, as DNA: TGTGCCAGCAGTGAGATGGGACAGGGAGCCTACAATGAGCAGTTCTTC. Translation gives CASSEMGQGAYNEQFF.

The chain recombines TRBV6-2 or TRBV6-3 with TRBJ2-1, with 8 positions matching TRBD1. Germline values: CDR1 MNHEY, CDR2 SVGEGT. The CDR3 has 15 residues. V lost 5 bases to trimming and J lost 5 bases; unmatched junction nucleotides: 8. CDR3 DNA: TGTGCCAGCAGTCGAGGACAGGGTATCGACAATGAGCAGTTCTTC. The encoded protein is CASSRGQGIDNEQFF.

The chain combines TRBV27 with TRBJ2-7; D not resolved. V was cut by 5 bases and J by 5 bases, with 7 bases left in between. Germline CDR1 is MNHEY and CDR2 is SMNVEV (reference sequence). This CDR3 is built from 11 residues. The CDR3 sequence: CASSEADEQYF. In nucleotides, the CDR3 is TGTGCCAGCAGTGAAGCCGACGAGCAGTACTTC.

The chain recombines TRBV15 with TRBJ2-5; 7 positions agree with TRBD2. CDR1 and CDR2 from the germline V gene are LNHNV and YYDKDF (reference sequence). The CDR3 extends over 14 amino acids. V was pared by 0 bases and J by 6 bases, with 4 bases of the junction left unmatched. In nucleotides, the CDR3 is TGTGCCACCAGCAGAGATCGCGGGAGACAGACCCAGTACTTC. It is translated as CATSRDRGRQTQYF.

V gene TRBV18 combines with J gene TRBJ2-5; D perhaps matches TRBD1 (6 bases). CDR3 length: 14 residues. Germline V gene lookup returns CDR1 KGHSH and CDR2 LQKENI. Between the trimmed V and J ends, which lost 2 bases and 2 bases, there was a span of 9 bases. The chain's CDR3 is CASSPDQGQETQYF. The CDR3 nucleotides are TGTGCCAGCTCACCAGACCAGGGGCAAGAGACCCAGTACTTC.

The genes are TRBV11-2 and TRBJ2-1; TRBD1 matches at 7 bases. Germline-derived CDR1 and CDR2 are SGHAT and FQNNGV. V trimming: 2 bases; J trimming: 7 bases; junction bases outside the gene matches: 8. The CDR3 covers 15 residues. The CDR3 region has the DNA TGTGCCAGCAGCTTATACCGGGACAGCTCTAATGAGCAGTTCTTC. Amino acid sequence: CASSLYRDSSNEQFF.

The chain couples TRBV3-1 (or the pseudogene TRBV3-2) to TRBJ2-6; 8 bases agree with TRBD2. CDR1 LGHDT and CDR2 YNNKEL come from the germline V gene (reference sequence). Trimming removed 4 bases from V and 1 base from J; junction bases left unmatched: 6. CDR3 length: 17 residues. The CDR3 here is CASSRAGAESGANVLTF. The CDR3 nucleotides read TGTGCCAGCAGCCGAGCGGGAGCAGAGTCTGGGGCCAACGTCCTGACTTTC.

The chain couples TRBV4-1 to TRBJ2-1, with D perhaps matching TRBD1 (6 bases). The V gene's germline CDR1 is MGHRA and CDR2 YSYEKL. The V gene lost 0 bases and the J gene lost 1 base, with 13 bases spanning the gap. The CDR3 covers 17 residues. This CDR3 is CASSQDLGTPSYNEQFF. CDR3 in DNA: TGCGCCAGCAGCCAAGATCTGGGGACACCTTCCTACAATGAGCAGTTCTTC.

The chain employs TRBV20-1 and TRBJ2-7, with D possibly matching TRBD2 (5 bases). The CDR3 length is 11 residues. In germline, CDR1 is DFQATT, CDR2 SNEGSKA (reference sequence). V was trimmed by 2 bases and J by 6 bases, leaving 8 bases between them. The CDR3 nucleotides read TGCAGTGCTAGACTAGCAATCGAGCAGTACTTC. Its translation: CSARLAIEQYF.

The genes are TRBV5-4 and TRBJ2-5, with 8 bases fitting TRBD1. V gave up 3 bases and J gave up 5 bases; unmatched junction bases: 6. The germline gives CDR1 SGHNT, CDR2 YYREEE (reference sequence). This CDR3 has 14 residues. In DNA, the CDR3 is TGTGCCAGCAGCTCCTCAGGGGGCCGGGAGACCCAGTACTTC. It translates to CASSSSGGRETQYF.

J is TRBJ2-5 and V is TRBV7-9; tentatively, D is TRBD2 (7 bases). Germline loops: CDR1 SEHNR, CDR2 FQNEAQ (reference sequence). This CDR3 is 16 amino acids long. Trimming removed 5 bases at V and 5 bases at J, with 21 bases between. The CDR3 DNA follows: TGTGCCAGCAGCCCGGAGGGGGGGTCTAATTTCGAGACCCAGTACTTC. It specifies CASSPEGGSNFETQYF.

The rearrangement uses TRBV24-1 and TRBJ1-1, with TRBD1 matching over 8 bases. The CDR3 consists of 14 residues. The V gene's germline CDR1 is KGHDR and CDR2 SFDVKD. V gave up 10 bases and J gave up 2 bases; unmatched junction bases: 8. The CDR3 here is CATSTGEINTEAFF. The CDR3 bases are TGTGCCACATCGACAGGGGAGATTAACACTGAAGCTTTCTTT.

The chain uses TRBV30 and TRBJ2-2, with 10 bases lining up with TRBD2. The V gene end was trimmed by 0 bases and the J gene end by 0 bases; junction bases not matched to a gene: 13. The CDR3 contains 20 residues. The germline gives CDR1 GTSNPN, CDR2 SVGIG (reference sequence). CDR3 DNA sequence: TGTGCCTGGAGTGTACTGCCCTCTAGACTAGCGGGTACGAACACCGGGGAGCTGTTTTTT. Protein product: CAWSVLPSRLAGTNTGELFF.

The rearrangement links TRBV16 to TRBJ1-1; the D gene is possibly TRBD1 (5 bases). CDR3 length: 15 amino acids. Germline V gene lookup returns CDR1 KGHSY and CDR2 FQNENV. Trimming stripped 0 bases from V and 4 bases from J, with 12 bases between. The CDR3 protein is CASSQSVQGGTEAFF. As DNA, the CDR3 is TGTGCCAGCAGCCAATCAGTCCAGGGAGGCACTGAAGCTTTCTTT.

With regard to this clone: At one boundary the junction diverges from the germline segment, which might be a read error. The CDR3 loop reads CASSKDRVSGANVLTF. The CDR3 DNA reads TGCGCCAGCAGCAAAGACAGGGTCTCTGGGGCCAACGTCCTGACTTTC. V usage is TRBV4-1 and J usage is TRBJ2-6, with TRBD1 matching over 7 bases. Germline V gene sequence: CDR1 MGHRA, CDR2 YSYEKL. The CDR3 is 16 residues long.

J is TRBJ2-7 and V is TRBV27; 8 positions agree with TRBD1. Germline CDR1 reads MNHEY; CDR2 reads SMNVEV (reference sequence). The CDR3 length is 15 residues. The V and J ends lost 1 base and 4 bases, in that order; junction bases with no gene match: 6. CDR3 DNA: TGTGCCAGCAGTTTATGGGCAGGGGGCAAGTACGAGCAGTACTTC. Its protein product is CASSLWAGGKYEQYF.

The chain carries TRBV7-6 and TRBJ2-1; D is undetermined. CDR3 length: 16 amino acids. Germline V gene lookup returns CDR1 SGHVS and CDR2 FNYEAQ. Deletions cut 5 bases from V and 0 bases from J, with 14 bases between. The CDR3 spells CASSADGYSSYNEQFF. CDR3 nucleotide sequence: TGTGCCAGCAGCGCCGATGGGTACAGCTCCTACAATGAGCAGTTCTTC.

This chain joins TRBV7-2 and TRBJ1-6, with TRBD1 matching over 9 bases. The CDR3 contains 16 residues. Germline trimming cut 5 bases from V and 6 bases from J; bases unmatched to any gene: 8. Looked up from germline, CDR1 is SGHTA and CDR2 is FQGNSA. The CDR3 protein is CASSLTGTGFNSPLHF. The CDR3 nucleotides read TGTGCCAGCAGCCTAACCGGGACAGGGTTTAATTCACCCCTCCACTTT.

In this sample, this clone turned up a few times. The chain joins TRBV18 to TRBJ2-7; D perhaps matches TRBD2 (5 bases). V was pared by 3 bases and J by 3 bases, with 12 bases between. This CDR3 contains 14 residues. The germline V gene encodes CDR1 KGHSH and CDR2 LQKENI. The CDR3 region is CASSPGVGSYEQYF. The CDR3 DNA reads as TGTGCCAGCTCACCCGGGGTAGGTAGCTACGAGCAGTACTTC.

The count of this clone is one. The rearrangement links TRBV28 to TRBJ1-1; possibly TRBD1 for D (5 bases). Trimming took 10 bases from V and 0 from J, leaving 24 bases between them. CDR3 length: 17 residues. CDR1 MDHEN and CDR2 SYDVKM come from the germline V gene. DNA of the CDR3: TGTGCCACGCGGGGGGGTGTCTGGTTAGGGGTGAACACTGAAGCTTTCTTT. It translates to CATRGGVWLGVNTEAFF.

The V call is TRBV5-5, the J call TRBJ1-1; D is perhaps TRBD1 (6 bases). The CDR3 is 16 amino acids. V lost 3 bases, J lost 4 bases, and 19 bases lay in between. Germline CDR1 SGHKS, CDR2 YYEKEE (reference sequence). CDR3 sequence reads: CASSSRQQGWATEAFF. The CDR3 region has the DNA TGTGCCAGCAGCTCGCGCCAACAGGGTTGGGCCACTGAAGCTTTCTTT.

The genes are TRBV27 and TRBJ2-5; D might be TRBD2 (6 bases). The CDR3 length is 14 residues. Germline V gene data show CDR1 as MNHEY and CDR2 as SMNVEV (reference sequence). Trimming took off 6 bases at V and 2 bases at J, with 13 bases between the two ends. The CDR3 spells CASRRYRGQETQYF. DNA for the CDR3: TGTGCCAGCAGGCGTTATCGGGGGCAAGAGACCCAGTACTTC.

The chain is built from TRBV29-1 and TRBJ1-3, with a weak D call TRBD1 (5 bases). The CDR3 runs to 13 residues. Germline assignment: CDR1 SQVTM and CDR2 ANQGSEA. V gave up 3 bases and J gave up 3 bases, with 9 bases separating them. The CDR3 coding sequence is TGCAGCGTTGACGACGACAGTGGAAACACCATATATTTT. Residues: CSVDDDSGNTIYF.

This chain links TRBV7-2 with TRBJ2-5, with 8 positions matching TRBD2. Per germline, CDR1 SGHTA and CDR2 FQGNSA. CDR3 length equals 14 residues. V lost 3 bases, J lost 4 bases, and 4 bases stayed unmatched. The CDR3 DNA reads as TGTGCCAGCAGCTTGAGGACTAGCACAGAGACCCAGTACTTC. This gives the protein CASSLRTSTETQYF.

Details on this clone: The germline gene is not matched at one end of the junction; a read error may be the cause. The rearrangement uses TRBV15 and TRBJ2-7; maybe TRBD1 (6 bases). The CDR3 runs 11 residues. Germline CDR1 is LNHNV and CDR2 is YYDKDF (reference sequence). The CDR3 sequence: CATSSDRTVNF. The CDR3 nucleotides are TGTGCCACCAGCAGCGATCGGACAGTCAACTTC.

The DNA for the CDR3 is TGTGCCAGCGGGGGGACTAGCGGGAGGAAATCCTACAATGAGCAGTTCTTC. Its translation: CASGGTSGRKSYNEQFF. The J gene is TRBJ2-1, the V gene TRBV27; 15 bases agree with TRBD2. There are 17 residues in the CDR3. CDR1 and CDR2 from the germline V gene are MNHEY and SMNVEV (reference sequence). The V and J ends lost 8 bases and 1 base, in that order; junction bases with no gene match: 6.

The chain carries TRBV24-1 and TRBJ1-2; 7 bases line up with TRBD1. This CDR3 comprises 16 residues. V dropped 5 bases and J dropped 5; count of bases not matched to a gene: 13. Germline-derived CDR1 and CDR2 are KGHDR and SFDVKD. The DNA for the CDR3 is TGTGCCACCAGTGGACGAGACAGGGACTCTAGGTATGGCTACACCTTC. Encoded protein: CATSGRDRDSRYGYTF.